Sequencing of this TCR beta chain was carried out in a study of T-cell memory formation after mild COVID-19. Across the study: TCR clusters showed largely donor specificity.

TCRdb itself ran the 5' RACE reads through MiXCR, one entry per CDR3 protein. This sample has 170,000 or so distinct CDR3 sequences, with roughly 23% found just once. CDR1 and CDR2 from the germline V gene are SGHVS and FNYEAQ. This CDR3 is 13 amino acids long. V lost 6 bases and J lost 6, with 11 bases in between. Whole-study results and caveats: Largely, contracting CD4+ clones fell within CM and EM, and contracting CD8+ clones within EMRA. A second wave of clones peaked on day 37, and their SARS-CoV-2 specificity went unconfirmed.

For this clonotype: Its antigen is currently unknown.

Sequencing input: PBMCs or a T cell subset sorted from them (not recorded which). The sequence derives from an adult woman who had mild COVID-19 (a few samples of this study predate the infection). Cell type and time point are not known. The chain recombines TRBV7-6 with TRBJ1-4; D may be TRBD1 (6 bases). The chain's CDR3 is CASRGAFDEKLFF. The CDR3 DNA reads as TGTGCCAGCAGGGGGGCGTTTGATGAAAAACTGTTTTTT.